Listed below are T cell receptor beta chains from one sample, sequenced in a study of blood T cell repertoires in COVID-19. Assay: immunoSEQ multiplex PCR; the TCRdb copy retains only in-frame clones and omits some. The sample holds about 190,000 clones; about 85% are singletons and the top ten take about 1.1%. Sequences were obtained from peripheral blood. The receptors come from a man younger than 45 with acute or convalescent COVID-19. The conserved cysteine and the conserved F or W are not part of the CDR3 here. D genes are given only for firm matches. For some rows the clone size is stated as once, few or many, or as a class when expanded; others skip it.

V,D,size,CDR3
TRBV7-9,TRBD2,.,ASSLGLAGSSYNEQF
TRBV7-9,.,.,ASSLEGRNYGYT
TRBV28,TRBD1,.,ASSPVGTGYDEQY
TRBV11-3,TRBD2,.,ASSLLAGSGNGEQF
TRBV7-9,TRBD2,.,ASSLHQLAGGQETQY
TRBV7-9,.,.,ASSLVAGVFSEQF
TRBV2,.,.,ASSETLSSEH
TRBV11-2,.,.,ASSPTTGSTNEKLF
TRBV19,.,.,ASSYGETQY
TRBV3-1/TRBV3-2,TRBD1,.,ASSLDRGITEAF
TRBV3-1/TRBV3-2,.,.,ASSQVSRSFTLH
TRBV5-1,.,.,ASSLATGDGTDTQY
TRBV19,.,once,ASSMAGVGAIQETQY
TRBV4-1,.,once,ASSRIGGNNQPQH
TRBV5-1,.,.,ASSPNAGENTEAF
TRBV28,.,.,ASSRSSGRVYEKLF
TRBV5-8,.,.,ASSPARGTNTGELF
TRBV19,.,few,ASSPPLEKLF
TRBV5-1,.,.,ASSLAGQTEAF
TRBV7-7,.,.,ASSLRESSYNEQF
TRBV28,TRBD1,.,ASSLDRVGTEAF
TRBV18,.,.,ASSPGLNEQY
TRBV2,.,.,ASNLGAVGELF
TRBV4-1,TRBD1,few,ASSDPGTGTANYGYT
TRBV11-2,.,.,ASSLAGGNTIY
TRBV5-1,TRBD1,.,ASSGGTAAEKLF
TRBV14,.,.,ASSQDQVTGELF
TRBV3-1/TRBV3-2,.,.,ASSRGEGAQY
TRBV3-1/TRBV3-2,TRBD1,.,ASSRDRASPPQH
TRBV6-1,.,.,ASSEAHPGSGYGYT
TRBV19,TRBD1,.,ASSFRIRGSEAF
TRBV7-9,TRBD1,.,ASSSTMGQDYGYT
TRBV18,TRBD1,.,ASSSPAPGGNEQF
TRBV6-1,.,.,ASSEFGYSNGYT
TRBV27,TRBD2,.,ASSLSTPSGRGGYEQY
TRBV5-1,TRBD2,.,ASSLDRGVTYNEQF
TRBV5-1,.,.,ASSLLANTGELF
TRBV25-1,.,.,ASSTEEQFYNEQF
TRBV6-1,.,.,ASSEQPTAEKLF
TRBV5-1,.,.,ASSALGGGNQPQH
TRBV5-6,.,.,ASRVQGTGDEQY
TRBV7-8,.,few,ASSFLPQGDSPLH
TRBV6-5,.,.,ASKDSGGPSQPQH
TRBV6-5,.,.,ASSYSGGGGYT
TRBV28,TRBD1,.,ASRITGGVQPQH
TRBV3-1/TRBV3-2,TRBD2,.,ASSQAGLANRDEQF
TRBV12-3/TRBV12-4,.,.,ASSSMEGYGYT
TRBV10-2,.,.,ASSELVQGAF
TRBV7-9,TRBD2,.,ASGTSITGELF
TRBV18,.,.,ASSNRNYEQY
TRBV7-9,.,.,ASSTRDKLNTEAF
TRBV18,.,.,ASSPTTSGGTEAF
TRBV28,TRBD1,.,ASHDRVGEAF
TRBV5-5,TRBD1,once,ASSLDREQPQH
TRBV11-2,.,.,ASSSRPSNVKLSYT